These 10 T cell receptor beta chains were all obtained from the same sample, sequenced in a study of blood T cell repertoires in COVID-19. The protocol was immunoSEQ multiplex PCR, while the TCRdb copy is restricted to in-frame clones and leaves out a portion. The sample contains about 480,000 clones, about 85% of which appear only once. Source material: PBMCs or T cells enriched from blood (not recorded which). The receptors derive from a woman between 18 and 30 years old with acute COVID-19.

The chain uses TRBV28 and TRBJ1-5; 8 bases fit TRBD1. In germline, CDR1 is MDHEN, CDR2 SYDVKM. V was clipped by 3 bases and J by 7 bases; unmatched bases: 5. The CDR3 contains 14 residues. The CDR3 here is CASSFRDRGQPQHF. The CDR3 region has the DNA TGTGCCAGCAGTTTCCGAGACAGGGGACAGCCCCAGCATTTT. The whole variable domain, filled in from reference TRBV28 and TRBJ1-5, reads DVKVTQSSRYLVKRTGEKVFLECVQDMDHENMFWYRQDPGLGLRLIYFSYDVKMKEKGDIPEGYSVSREKKERFSLILESASTNQTSMYLCASSFRDRGQPQHFGDGTRLSIL.

V gene TRBV9 combines with J gene TRBJ1-3; D is perhaps TRBD1 (6 bases). V gave up 3 bases and J gave up 2 bases, with 18 bases separating them. Germline values: CDR1 SGDLS, CDR2 YYNGEE. The CDR3 totals 17 residues. The chain's CDR3 is CASSASPTGKTGNTIYF. CDR3 nucleotides: TGTGCCAGCAGCGCTAGCCCCACAGGGAAGACTGGAAACACCATATATTTT.

V usage is TRBV28 and J usage is TRBJ2-6; the D gene is possibly TRBD1 (6 bases). In germline, CDR1 is MDHEN, CDR2 SYDVKM. V dropped 3 bases and J dropped 2 bases, with 8 bases sitting between them. The CDR3 runs to 15 residues. CDR3 protein: CASSFRTAGANVLTF. The CDR3 nucleotides are TGTGCCAGCAGTTTCCGGACAGCTGGGGCCAACGTCCTGACTTTC.

The chain links TRBV4-1 to TRBJ2-3; 8 nucleotides match TRBD2. The V and J ends lost 6 bases and 0 bases, in that order; junction bases with no gene match: 2. The CDR3 length is 14 residues. CDR1 MGHRA and CDR2 YSYEKL come from the germline V gene. CDR3 DNA: TGCGCCAGCAGGGGACTAGTGAGCACAGATACGCAGTATTTT. It encodes CASRGLVSTDTQYF.

The rearrangement uses TRBV5-6 and TRBJ2-7, with 7 bases lining up with TRBD1. The CDR3 runs 14 residues. V lost 6 bases and J lost 1; bases outside the gene matches: 7. CDR1 is SGHDT, CDR2 YYEEEE, per germline. As DNA, the CDR3 is TGTGCCAGCACCCCCGGGACAGCATCCTACGAGCAGTACTTC. Its protein is CASTPGTASYEQYF.

The chain combines TRBV6-5 with TRBJ1-1, with D possibly TRBD1 on 6 matching bases. Trimming removed 8 bases from V and 5 bases from J, with 21 bases in between. In germline, CDR1 is MNHEY, CDR2 SVGAGI. This CDR3 contains 15 residues. The CDR3 here is CASGTFGQVRTEAFF. The CDR3 DNA sequence: TGTGCCAGCGGGACATTTGGCCAAGTAAGGACTGAAGCTTTCTTT.

The rearrangement links TRBV9 to TRBJ2-1; 7 nucleotides agree with TRBD2. This CDR3 has 15 amino acids. V gave up 0 bases and J gave up 4 bases; unmatched junction bases: 4. The germline gives CDR1 SGDLS, CDR2 YYNGEE. The CDR3 DNA reads as TGTGCCAGCAGCGTAGGTTCGGGAGGATACAATGAGCAGTTCTTC. Protein: CASSVGSGGYNEQFF.

The rearrangement uses TRBV3-1 (or the pseudogene TRBV3-2) and TRBJ2-3; perhaps TRBD1 as D (5 bases). CDR3 length: 17 residues. Germline assignment: CDR1 LGHDT and CDR2 YNNKEL (reference sequence). Trimming stripped 2 bases from V and 5 bases from J, with 20 bases between. The CDR3, as DNA: TGTGCCAGCAGCCAACGGTTATGGGGCAGTGGGGAAGATACGCAGTATTTT. Translating it yields CASSQRLWGSGEDTQYF.

This clone was found once. This rearrangement joins TRBV7-7 to TRBJ2-2, with D unresolved. The CDR3 contains 14 residues. Germline values: CDR1 SSHAT, CDR2 FNYEAQ (reference sequence). Trimming stripped 5 bases from V and 3 bases from J, with 10 bases between. CDR3 sequence (DNA): TGTGCCAGCAGCGCGGCTAGTGACACCGGGGAGCTGTTTTTT. Translation: CASSAASDTGELFF.

This clone was counted a few times. Other DNA sequences in this specimen translate into the identical CDR3. V and J are TRBV2 and TRBJ1-1; D may be TRBD1 (5 bases). V was trimmed by 2 bases and J by 5 bases, leaving 12 bases between them. Germline V gene data show CDR1 as SNHLY and CDR2 as FYNNEI. CDR3 length: 14 amino acids. The CDR3 DNA reads as TGTGCCAGCAGTGAAAGCAGGGTGGGGACTGAAGCTTTCTTT. Its translation is CASSESRVGTEAFF.